A selection of T cell receptor beta chains follows, all from one sample in a study of breast tumors, draining lymph nodes, adjacent tissues. From the multiplex PCR reads, TCRdb called clonotypes with MiXCR, one entry per CDR3 protein. The data show around 130,000 distinct CDR3 sequences, with around 21% seen just once and roughly 2% held by the top ten. The material sequenced was axillary lymph node tissue. The receptors shown here come from a female donor with breast cancer. Some clones in this sample may be carry-over from other donors' samples. Both conserved end residues are part of each CDR3. A D gene is named only where the DNA matches it firmly. For some rows the clone size is stated as once, few or many, or as a class when expanded; others skip it.

D gene: NA
clone size: many
V gene: TRBV20-1
J gene: TRBJ1-5
CDR3 DNA: TGCAGTGCTAGAGATCAAGGAGGCAGGGAGGTCTATCAGCCCCAGCATTTT
CDR3 protein: CSARDQGGREVYQPQHF

D gene: NA
clone size: many
V gene: TRBV12-3/TRBV12-4
J gene: TRBJ2-3
CDR3 DNA: TGTGCCAGCAGTATAGGGGCGGGCGCAGATACGCAGTATTTT
CDR3 protein: CASSIGAGADTQYF

D gene: TRBD1
clone size: many
V gene: TRBV5-1
J gene: TRBJ2-1
CDR3 DNA: TGCGCCAGCGCGGGGGGCTCCGGGACAGGGGGCTTCGGTGAGCAGTTCTTC
CDR3 protein: CASAGGSGTGGFGEQFF

D gene: NA
clone size: many
V gene: TRBV7-9
J gene: TRBJ2-5
CDR3 DNA: TGTGCCAGCAGCGGGGGGGCTGGTACCCAAGAGACCCAGTACTTC
CDR3 protein: CASSGGAGTQETQYF

D gene: TRBD1
clone size: NA
V gene: TRBV11-2
J gene: TRBJ2-5
CDR3 DNA: TGTGCCAGCAGCTTAGAGGGGACAGGGGAAGAGACCCAGTACTTC
CDR3 protein: CASSLEGTGEETQYF

D gene: NA
clone size: many
V gene: TRBV10-1
J gene: TRBJ2-1
CDR3 DNA: TGCGCCAGCAGTGAGATGCGGAGTATCAATGAGCAGTTCTTC
CDR3 protein: CASSEMRSINEQFF

D gene: TRBD2
clone size: many
V gene: TRBV20-1
J gene: TRBJ2-3
CDR3 DNA: TGCAGTCCCAGGGGGACTAGCGGGAGGGCCGGCCGCGGCACAGATACGCAGTATTTT
CDR3 protein: CSPRGTSGRAGRGTDTQYF

D gene: NA
clone size: many
V gene: TRBV9
J gene: TRBJ1-3
CDR3 DNA: TGTGCCAGCAGCGTAGCATACAGCTCTGGAAACACCATATATTTT
CDR3 protein: CASSVAYSSGNTIYF

D gene: NA
clone size: many
V gene: TRBV15
J gene: TRBJ2-3
CDR3 DNA: TGTGCCACCAGCAGATACCGGACTACCCGAGGGGGCACAGATACGCAGTATTTT
CDR3 protein: CATSRYRTTRGGTDTQYF

D gene: NA
clone size: many
V gene: TRBV3-1
J gene: TRBJ2-7
CDR3 DNA: TGTGCCAGCAGCCACCGGCTCTACGAGCAGTACTTC
CDR3 protein: CASSHRLYEQYF

D gene: NA
clone size: many
V gene: TRBV4-1
J gene: TRBJ1-4
CDR3 DNA: TGCGCCAGCAGCCAAGAATCGGGTTCCGGGGGGGGTGAAAAACTGTTTTTT
CDR3 protein: CASSQESGSGGGEKLFF

D gene: NA
clone size: many
V gene: TRBV6-5
J gene: TRBJ2-1
CDR3 DNA: TGTGCCAGCGCCCTACACCTATTTGGCTCCTACAATGAGCAGTTCTTC
CDR3 protein: CASALHLFGSYNEQFF

D gene: NA
clone size: many
V gene: TRBV27
J gene: TRBJ2-7
CDR3 DNA: TGTGCCAGCAGTTTTGGGGGGCCTGGTGAGCAGTACTTC
CDR3 protein: CASSFGGPGEQYF

D gene: NA
clone size: many
V gene: TRBV5-4
J gene: TRBJ2-3
CDR3 DNA: TGTGCCAGCAGCTTGGATAGCCCAGATACGCAGTATTTT
CDR3 protein: CASSLDSPDTQYF

D gene: NA
clone size: many
V gene: TRBV4-1
J gene: TRBJ2-7
CDR3 DNA: TGCGCCAGCAGCCAAGAGGCACGGCCATCCTACGAGCAGTACTTC
CDR3 protein: CASSQEARPSYEQYF

D gene: NA
clone size: NA
V gene: TRBV27
J gene: TRBJ2-1
CDR3 DNA: TGTGCCAGCAGTCAAGTTCCTCCAGGGTACGGAATAAGAGATGAGCAGTTCTTC
CDR3 protein: CASSQVPPGYGIRDEQFF

D gene: NA
clone size: many
V gene: TRBV18
J gene: TRBJ2-1
CDR3 DNA: TGTGCCAGCTCACCACCAGTCAGCGCGAATGAGCAGTTCTTC
CDR3 protein: CASSPPVSANEQFF

D gene: TRBD2
clone size: many
V gene: TRBV7-3
J gene: TRBJ2-5
CDR3 DNA: TGTGCCAGCAGCTTAAGCGGGGGGGCTCAAGAGACCCAGTACTTC
CDR3 protein: CASSLSGGAQETQYF

D gene: NA
clone size: many
V gene: TRBV2
J gene: TRBJ2-1
CDR3 DNA: TGTGCCAGCAGTGATAATAACCTGTGGCAGTTCTTC
CDR3 protein: CASSDNNLWQFF

D gene: TRBD2
clone size: many
V gene: TRBV6-4
J gene: TRBJ2-7
CDR3 DNA: TGTGCCAGCAGTGACCCTGATTGGGGGAGGGCGTCCTACGAGCAGTACTTC
CDR3 protein: CASSDPDWGRASYEQYF

D gene: TRBD1
clone size: many
V gene: TRBV3-1
J gene: TRBJ2-5
CDR3 DNA: TGTGCCAGCAGCCAATGGGACAGGAGAGGGGAGACCCAGTACTTC
CDR3 protein: CASSQWDRRGETQYF

D gene: TRBD2
clone size: many
V gene: TRBV6-1
J gene: TRBJ2-1
CDR3 DNA: TGTGCCAGCAGTAAAGAGGGCGGGAGTGGAAATGAGCAGTTCTTC
CDR3 protein: CASSKEGGSGNEQFF

D gene: NA
clone size: few
V gene: TRBV6-5
J gene: TRBJ2-2
CDR3 DNA: TGTGCCAGCAGTTACTCAGGGGTTTTCGGGGAGCTGTTTTTT
CDR3 protein: CASSYSGVFGELFF

D gene: TRBD2
clone size: many
V gene: TRBV19
J gene: TRBJ2-7
CDR3 DNA: TGTGCCAGTAGTATAACGACTAGCGCCAACTACGAGCAGTACTTC
CDR3 protein: CASSITTSANYEQYF

D gene: NA
clone size: many
V gene: TRBV7-2
J gene: TRBJ1-6
CDR3 DNA: TGTGCCAGCAGCCCTCTACGGACGGTTGGGTCATCACGCCTCCACTTT
CDR3 protein: CASSPLRTVGSSRLHF

D gene: TRBD2
clone size: once
V gene: TRBV18
J gene: TRBJ2-1
CDR3 DNA: TGTGCCAGCTCACCCCCGGGGACTAGCGAGTCCTCCGGCAATGAGCAGTTCTTC
CDR3 protein: CASSPPGTSESSGNEQFF

D gene: TRBD2
clone size: few
V gene: TRBV27
J gene: TRBJ2-3
CDR3 DNA: TGTGCCAGCAGTTTATTAGGTCGACTAGCGGGAGTACCGGATACGCAGTATTTT
CDR3 protein: CASSLLGRLAGVPDTQYF

D gene: TRBD2
clone size: NA
V gene: TRBV28
J gene: TRBJ2-7
CDR3 DNA: TGTGCCAGCAGCCCCCGGGGGGTCTCCTACGAGCAGTACTTC
CDR3 protein: CASSPRGVSYEQYF

D gene: NA
clone size: few
V gene: TRBV18
J gene: TRBJ2-6
CDR3 DNA: TGTGCCAGCTCACCCGGGCAACTCTCTGGGGCCAACGTCCTGACTTTC
CDR3 protein: CASSPGQLSGANVLTF

D gene: TRBD2
clone size: many
V gene: TRBV6-1
J gene: TRBJ2-7
CDR3 DNA: TGTGCCAGCAAGGGGACTAGCGGGGCCTACGAGCAGTACTTC
CDR3 protein: CASKGTSGAYEQYF

D gene: NA
clone size: few
V gene: TRBV5-6
J gene: TRBJ1-1
CDR3 DNA: TGTGCCAGCAGCTTGGTCCCTGGGAACACTGAAGCTTTCTTT
CDR3 protein: CASSLVPGNTEAFF

D gene: NA
clone size: many
V gene: TRBV12-3/TRBV12-4
J gene: TRBJ2-7
CDR3 DNA: TGTGCCAGCAGTTGGATAGGGAAGCACGAGCAGTACTTC
CDR3 protein: CASSWIGKHEQYF

D gene: NA
clone size: many
V gene: TRBV2
J gene: TRBJ2-2
CDR3 DNA: TGTGCCAGCAGCGGCGGACACGGGAACACCGGGGAGCTGTTTTTT
CDR3 protein: CASSGGHGNTGELFF

D gene: TRBD2
clone size: NA
V gene: TRBV18
J gene: TRBJ2-3
CDR3 DNA: TGTGCCAGCTCACCAGGACTAGCGGGAGGATACAGCACAGATACGCAGTATTTT
CDR3 protein: CASSPGLAGGYSTDTQYF

D gene: NA
clone size: many
V gene: TRBV12-3/TRBV12-4
J gene: TRBJ2-7
CDR3 DNA: TGTGCCAGCAGTTTAGGCGGCCCCTCCTACGAGCAGTACTTC
CDR3 protein: CASSLGGPSYEQYF

D gene: TRBD1
clone size: few
V gene: TRBV6-2/TRBV6-3
J gene: TRBJ1-5
CDR3 DNA: TGTGCCAGCAGCCAGGGGGAAAGAAGCAATCAGCCCCAGCATTTT
CDR3 protein: CASSQGERSNQPQHF

D gene: TRBD2
clone size: many
V gene: TRBV9
J gene: TRBJ2-3
CDR3 DNA: TGTGCCAGCAGCGTAGGGCCTAGCGGTAGCACAGATACGCAGTATTTT
CDR3 protein: CASSVGPSGSTDTQYF

D gene: NA
clone size: many
V gene: TRBV12-3/TRBV12-4
J gene: TRBJ2-3
CDR3 DNA: TGTGCCAGCAGCTTCGGAGATACGCAGTATTTT
CDR3 protein: CASSFGDTQYF

D gene: TRBD2
clone size: many
V gene: TRBV5-1
J gene: TRBJ2-1
CDR3 DNA: TGCGCCAGCAGCTTGGCGCTAGCGGGATTGGGTGAGCAGTTCTTC
CDR3 protein: CASSLALAGLGEQFF

D gene: NA
clone size: NA
V gene: TRBV6-2/TRBV6-3
J gene: TRBJ1-6
CDR3 DNA: TGTGCCAGCAGGGGGAACTATAATCCACCCCTCCACTTT
CDR3 protein: CASRGNYNPPLHF

D gene: NA
clone size: NA
V gene: TRBV28
J gene: TRBJ2-5
CDR3 DNA: TGTGCCAGCAGTCCACCGGAGGGGGCGCGCGAGACCCAGTACTTC
CDR3 protein: CASSPPEGARETQYF

D gene: NA
clone size: NA
V gene: TRBV25-1
J gene: TRBJ2-1
CDR3 DNA: TGTGCCACCGACGAGTACAATGAGCAGTTCTTC
CDR3 protein: CATDEYNEQFF

D gene: NA
clone size: many
V gene: TRBV7-9
J gene: TRBJ2-1
CDR3 DNA: TGTGCCAGCAGCTTAGGGGGGCCCCTCTACAATGAGCAGTTCTTC
CDR3 protein: CASSLGGPLYNEQFF

D gene: NA
clone size: many
V gene: TRBV20-1
J gene: TRBJ2-7
CDR3 DNA: TGCAGTGCCGGATCCCCAAGGACCTACGAGCAGTACTTC
CDR3 protein: CSAGSPRTYEQYF

D gene: TRBD2
clone size: many
V gene: TRBV7-6
J gene: TRBJ2-5
CDR3 DNA: TGTGCCAGCAGCCCCAGCGGGGGATCTACTACTTTTCATGAGACCCAGTACTTC
CDR3 protein: CASSPSGGSTTFHETQYF